Each of the 9 T cell receptor beta chains below was sequenced from the same sample in a study of cytomegalovirus exposure and HLA in healthy donors (dated by TCRdb to about 2017). Library preparation used the immunoSEQ multiplex PCR assay. For the multiplex PCR, a mixture combining 60 forward primers for TCR Vbeta segments and 13 reverse primers for TCR Jbeta segments was used. The table comes from immuneACCESS by way of TCRdb, which keeps in-frame sequences with V and J called. Part of the clones is missing from these tables; in studies checked, under half for an unresolved V gene and the rest for unknown reasons. The sample has over 250,000 clones on record, around two thirds of them singletons. The top ten clonotypes cover 2% to 2.5% of the sample. The sequencing input was PBMCs. These receptors were obtained from a female donor in good health and CMV-seronegative.

This chain links TRBV29-1 with TRBJ1-1, with D maybe TRBD1 (5 bases). In germline, CDR1 is SQVTM, CDR2 ANQGSEA. This CDR3 comprises 15 residues. Trimming pared 4 bases from V and 1 base from J, leaving 16 bases between. CDR3 nucleotide sequence: TGCAGCGTTGTCACTTTGACAGTCCCGAACACTGAAGCTTTCTTT. Residues: CSVVTLTVPNTEAFF.

This chain links TRBV6-6 with TRBJ2-7, with 10 bases that match TRBD2. Germline loops: CDR1 MNHNY, CDR2 SVGAGI (reference sequence). V shed 5 bases, J shed 2 bases, and the junction held 6 bases outside the gene matches. The CDR3 contains 15 residues. The CDR3 DNA reads TGTGCCAGCAGTAGAGTAGCGGGAGGACCCTACGAGCAGTACTTC. Protein sequence: CASSRVAGGPYEQYF.

The chain carries TRBV10-1 and TRBJ2-7; D is possibly TRBD2 (5 bases). Trimming removed 5 bases at V and 3 bases at J, with 8 bases between. Germline V gives CDR1 WNHNN, CDR2 SYGVQD (reference sequence). This CDR3 is built from 12 residues. The CDR3, as DNA: TGCGCCAGCAGTTGGACTGGCTACGAGCAGTACTTC. Protein: CASSWTGYEQYF.

This clone was picked up one time. The J gene is TRBJ2-7, the V gene TRBV12-5; D is perhaps TRBD2 (6 bases). The CDR3 runs 15 residues. The germline V gene has CDR1 LGHNT and CDR2 FRNRAP. The germline V and J ends were trimmed by 3 bases and 2 bases, with 14 bases remaining between them. The CDR3 DNA reads TGTGCTAGTGGTTTTCAGGCGGGGCCCCCCTACGAGCAGTACTTC. Protein: CASGFQAGPPYEQYF.

This chain joins TRBV11-2 and TRBJ2-7; 8 nucleotides match TRBD1. Germline trimming cut 3 bases from V and 4 bases from J; bases unmatched to any gene: 14. Germline CDR1 is SGHAT and CDR2 is FQNNGV. The CDR3 runs to 17 residues. In DNA, the CDR3 is TGTGCCAGCAGCTTCCTGGGAGGACAGGGATACTTATACGAGCAGTACTTC. Residues: CASSFLGGQGYLYEQYF. Filled out from reference TRBV11-2 and TRBJ2-7, the complete variable domain reads EAGVAQSPRYKIIEKRQSVAFWCNPISGHATLYWYQQILGQGPKLLIQFQNNGVVDDSQLPKDRFSAERLKGVDSTLKIQPAKLEDSAVYLCASSFLGGQGYLYEQYFGPGTRLTVT.

This clone was counted a few times. In the same sample, other DNA sequences code for this CDR3. The chain couples TRBV7-8 to TRBJ2-2; D gene unclear. CDR1 is SGHVS, CDR2 FQNEAQ, per germline. This CDR3 has 14 amino acids. The V end was cut by 1 base, the J end by 0 bases, with 3 bases between. The CDR3 nucleotides are TGTGCCAGCAGCTTAGACACGAACACCGGGGAGCTGTTTTTT. This gives the protein CASSLDTNTGELFF.

The CDR3 loop reads CASSEGPSNEQFF. For the CDR3, the DNA is TGTGCCAGCAGTGAGGGTCCCAGCAATGAGCAGTTCTTC. The chain employs TRBV27 and TRBJ2-1; TRBD2 might be the D (5 bases). The germline V and J ends were trimmed by 5 bases and 6 bases, with 11 bases remaining between them. CDR1 is MNHEY, CDR2 SMNVEV, per germline (reference sequence). This CDR3 contains 13 residues.

This chain uses TRBV6-1 with TRBJ2-1; TRBD1 might be the D (6 bases). Per the germline V gene, CDR1 is MNHNS and CDR2 is SASEGT. The V and J ends lost 6 bases and 0 bases respectively, with 12 bases between them. This CDR3 has 15 amino acids. CDR3 sequence (DNA): TGTGCCAGCAGCGCCGGACAGAGCTCCTACAATGAGCAGTTCTTC. The encoded protein is CASSAGQSSYNEQFF.

The chain employs TRBV6-5 and TRBJ2-7, with D possibly TRBD1 on 5 matching bases. Trimming stripped 4 bases from V and 2 bases from J, with 9 bases between. The germline CDR1 and CDR2 sequences are MNHEY and SVGAGI. CDR3 length: 13 residues. The CDR3 nucleotides read TGTGCCAGCAGTTCGACAGCCACCTACGAGCAGTACTTC. As protein: CASSSTATYEQYF.